Listed below are T cell receptor beta chains from one sample, sequenced in a study of early T cells in non-severe SARS-CoV-2 infection. In TCRdb, the 5' RACE reads were re-called with MiXCR into one record per CDR3 protein. Of about 98,000 distinct CDR3 sequences listed, under 15% were seen once; the top ten hold roughly 6.2%. Sequencing used whole blood. The receptors were sampled from an adult who was a healthcare worker with PCR-confirmed SARS-CoV-2 infection or an uninfected control (not recorded which). The CDR3 runs from the conserved cysteine through the conserved F or W. A row's size may be missing; if present it is once, few, many or a size class.

>TRBJ1-1|few|TRBV5-1
CASSGTVNTEAFF
>TRBJ2-2|many|TRBV30
CAWSVRDTGELFF
>TRBJ1-4|NA|TRBV6-5
CASSYSPRGKDGKLFF
>TRBJ2-2|NA|TRBV9
CASSVPVSGHGELFF
>TRBJ2-7|few|TRBV9
CASSVATSGYEQYF
>TRBJ2-1|many|TRBV7-9
CASGRGDEQFF
>TRBJ2-7|few|TRBV10-3
CAITDGQSYEQYF
>TRBJ2-5|few|TRBV7-9
CASSLSQTETQYF
>TRBJ2-3|NA|TRBV27
CASGYKGGQHTQYF
>TRBJ2-1|many|TRBV25-1
CASSESFNEQFF
>TRBJ2-7|few|TRBV2
CASLGERDRLYEQYF
>TRBJ1-1|few|TRBV5-6
CASSLAYGDSNTEAFF
>TRBJ1-4|once|TRBV20-1
CSARGRSEKLFF
>TRBJ2-7|few|TRBV29-1
CSVRSYEQYF
>TRBJ2-5|many|TRBV6-2/TRBV6-3
CASSYSTVAGPYQETQYF
>TRBJ2-3|NA|TRBV25-1
CASRRDSTVTQYF
>TRBJ1-5|few|TRBV28
CASSRVQQPQHF
>TRBJ2-3|few|TRBV12-2
CASRLRRAGDTQYF
>TRBJ2-1|many|TRBV11-2
CASSLIQGNEQFF
>TRBJ2-2|few|TRBV9
CASSDPRMGQGGGELFF
>TRBJ2-5|many|TRBV20-1
CSARAIAEGTQYF
>TRBJ1-1|many|TRBV4-1
CASSHGVVSITEAFF
>TRBJ2-7|NA|TRBV6-5
CASSGRAYEQYF
>TRBJ2-5|few|TRBV29-1
CSVAGRYQETQYF
>TRBJ2-1|NA|TRBV7-8
CASSPVNSEQFF
>TRBJ2-7|few|TRBV24-1
CATSPRQGPSYEQYF
>TRBJ1-4|few|TRBV7-9
CASSPTRGREILFF
>TRBJ2-3|many|TRBV18
CASSPTGGTDTQYF
>TRBJ2-7|many|TRBV5-1
CASRDPAGIGYEQYF
>TRBJ2-5|many|TRBV11-2
CASSLGGAGRSETQYF
>TRBJ2-1|many|TRBV2
CASRGSDDFPSSYNEQFF
>TRBJ2-7|NA|TRBV27
CASSFDGPYEQYF
>TRBJ2-1|NA|TRBV25-1
CASSKAGQGSNEQFF